The next 9 T cell receptor beta chains were all read from a single sample in a study of blood T cell repertoires in COVID-19. Assay: immunoSEQ multiplex PCR; the TCRdb copy retains only in-frame clones and omits some. The top ten clones hold 5% to 6% of a sample with under 90,000 clones, roughly nine tenths of them seen once. Sequenced material: peripheral blood. These receptors were obtained from a man aged 60 to 75 with acute or convalescent COVID-19.

This clone was recorded at least ten times. The rearrangement uses TRBV6-2 or TRBV6-3 and TRBJ2-1, with D possibly being TRBD1 (6 bases). Germline V gene data show CDR1 as MNHEY and CDR2 as SVGEGT. There are 12 residues in the CDR3. V lost 6 bases, J lost 9 bases, and 12 bases lay in between. CDR3 region: CASSYTGSEQFF. CDR3 DNA sequence: TGTGCCAGCAGCTATACAGGGTCTGAGCAGTTCTTC.

This sequence joins TRBV7-2 and TRBJ2-7; TRBD1 matches 10 bases. Unmatched junction bases numbered 11, after V lost 5 bases and J lost 4 bases. This CDR3 comprises 16 residues. CDR1 SGHTA and CDR2 FQGNSA come from the germline V gene. DNA of the CDR3: TGTGCCAGCAGCCAATCGACAGGGGGCGCCGTGTACGAGCAGTACTTC. The encoded protein is CASSQSTGGAVYEQYF.

Only a few counts were recorded for this clone. The rearrangement uses TRBV2 and TRBJ2-1, with 7 bases that match TRBD1. Germline CDR1 SNHLY, CDR2 FYNNEI. The V gene end was trimmed by 6 bases and the J gene end by 4 bases; junction bases not matched to a gene: 6. This CDR3 is built from 14 residues. This chain's CDR3 is CASRPGTAYNEQFF. The CDR3, as DNA: TGTGCCAGCAGACCCGGGACAGCGTACAATGAGCAGTTCTTC.

This sequence joins TRBV9 and TRBJ2-3; 13 positions match TRBD2. Germline CDR1 and CDR2: SGDLS and YYNGEE. Trimming at V came to 4 bases and at J to 0 bases, leaving 11 bases not matched to a gene. CDR3 length: 19 amino acids. The DNA of the CDR3 is TGTGCCAGCAGCCCTCAGACTAGCGGGGGGCTATCTAGCACAGATACGCAGTATTTT. It is translated as CASSPQTSGGLSSTDTQYF.

The chain recombines TRBV18 with TRBJ2-5; no clear D gene. V was shortened by 3 bases and J by 1 base, with 12 bases between the two germline ends. Per germline, CDR1 KGHSH and CDR2 LQKENI. The CDR3 is made up of 15 amino acids. CDR3 protein: CASSPQYSSQETQYF. CDR3 bases: TGTGCCAGCTCACCCCAGTACAGTTCCCAAGAGACCCAGTACTTC.

The rearrangement joins TRBV6-1 to TRBJ1-1; D might be TRBD1 (6 bases). Trimming left V 2 bases short and J 1 base short, with 11 bases between. Germline CDR1 is MNHNS and CDR2 is SASEGT. This CDR3 has 15 residues. CDR3 amino acids: CASSEYQGRNTEAFF. The CDR3 DNA reads TGTGCCAGCAGTGAATATCAGGGGAGGAACACTGAAGCTTTCTTT.

The V and J genes are TRBV21-1 and TRBJ1-3; TRBD1, as called in the table, went unchecked against the DNA. TRBV21-1 is listed as a pseudogene. This CDR3 has 19 amino acids. In DNA form, the CDR3 reads TGTGCCAGCAGCAAACGTGACACCTCCAAACCACACTCTGGAAACACCATATATTTT. This gives the protein CASSKRDTSKPHSGNTIYF.

V gene TRBV6-1 combines with J gene TRBJ1-5; D ambiguous. From germline, CDR1 is MNHNS and CDR2 SASEGT. The CDR3 covers 15 residues. The germline V and J ends were trimmed by 0 bases and 0 bases, with 6 bases remaining between them. CDR3 residues: CASSEALSSNQPQHF. CDR3 sequence (DNA): TGTGCCAGCAGTGAAGCCCTGTCTAGCAATCAGCCCCAGCATTTT.

The chain uses TRBV20-1 and TRBJ2-1; D not resolved. The V end was cut by 3 bases, the J end by 6 bases, with 6 bases between. The CDR3 contains 11 residues. Germline CDR1 DFQATT, CDR2 SNEGSKA (reference sequence). DNA of the CDR3: TGCAGTGCTAGTCAGGTCAATGAGCAGTTCTTC. It is translated as CSASQVNEQFF.